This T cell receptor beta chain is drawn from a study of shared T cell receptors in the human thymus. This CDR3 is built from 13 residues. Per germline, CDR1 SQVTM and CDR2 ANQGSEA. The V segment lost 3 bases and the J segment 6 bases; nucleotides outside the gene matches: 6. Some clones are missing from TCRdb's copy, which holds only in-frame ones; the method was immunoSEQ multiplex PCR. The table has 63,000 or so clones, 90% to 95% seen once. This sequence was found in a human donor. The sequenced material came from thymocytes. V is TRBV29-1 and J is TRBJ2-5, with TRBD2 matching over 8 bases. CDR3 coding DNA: TGCAGCGTTGACGGGGGGGCCGGAAAGACCCAGTACTTC. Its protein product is CSVDGGAGKTQYF. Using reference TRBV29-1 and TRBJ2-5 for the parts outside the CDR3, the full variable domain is SAVISQKPSRDICQRGTSLTIQCQVDSQVTMMFWYRQQPGQSLTLIATANQGSEATYESGFVIDKFPISRPNLTFSTLTVSNMSPEDSSIYLCSVDGGAGKTQYFGPGTRLLVL.